The rows below give T cell receptor beta chains drawn from one sample of a study of cytomegalovirus exposure and HLA in healthy donors. Here immunoSEQ multiplex PCR was the method, and the copy in TCRdb shows in-frame clones only, minus some. This sample carries approximately 150,000 clones, about 80% of them seen once, and the ten largest clones take around 4.9%. Material for sequencing was PBMCs. These TCRs come from a young man in good health and CMV-seronegative. CDR3s leave out the opening cysteine and the closing phenylalanine or tryptophan. The listing skips clone size in some rows; elsewhere it reads once, few, many or a size class.

clone_size | j_call | cdr3_length | v_call | cdr3_aa
NA | TRBJ2-1 | 12 | TRBV4-1 | ASSLTSENNEQF
once | TRBJ2-2 | 12 | TRBV7-8 | ASKREGITGELF
NA | TRBJ2-3 | 13 | TRBV5-1 | ASSPRDRRTDTQY
NA | TRBJ2-5 | 11 | TRBV15 | ATSRSGQETQY
few | TRBJ1-1 | 11 | TRBV10-3 | AIRETGDTEAF
NA | TRBJ2-7 | 16 | TRBV7-8 | ASSRLGGRQGGSYEQY
NA | TRBJ2-7 | 12 | TRBV29-1 | SVTGQGQSYEQY
NA | TRBJ2-7 | 11 | TRBV7-9 | ASSPSGSYEQY
NA | TRBJ1-2 | 12 | TRBV27 | ASSFAGARYGYT
NA | TRBJ2-2 | 16 | TRBV4-1 | ASSQEGGLAGGTGELF
NA | TRBJ2-1 | 13 | TRBV5-1 | ASSSGLAGYNEQF
NA | TRBJ2-7 | 13 | TRBV28 | ASSSAGGPNYEQY
NA | TRBJ1-2 | 12 | TRBV15 | ATSRDSPQGGYT
NA | TRBJ2-4 | 15 | TRBV7-9 | ASSPRSQPSGRDIQY
NA | TRBJ2-7 | 10 | TRBV6-1 | ALRGQKNEQY
NA | TRBJ1-5 | 14 | TRBV27 | ASSLSGAYSNQPQH
NA | TRBJ2-7 | 13 | TRBV28 | ASSPGWEGSYEQY
NA | TRBJ2-7 | 15 | TRBV11-2 | ASSLDLGRGTSYEQY
few | TRBJ2-1 | 14 | TRBV7-3 | ASSLNGGGAPNEQF
NA | TRBJ2-7 | 10 | TRBV10-1 | ASSESPYEQY
NA | TRBJ2-7 | 11 | TRBV5-1 | ASSRTASYEQY
NA | TRBJ1-2 | 13 | TRBV15 | ATSRDHGVYYGYT
NA | TRBJ2-1 | 14 | TRBV15 | ATSTGTRFSYNEQF
NA | TRBJ1-1 | 13 | TRBV19 | ASSVRQEENTEAF
NA | TRBJ2-2 | 14 | TRBV7-3 | ASSPGGQGMTGELF
NA | TRBJ2-2 | 14 | TRBV7-2 | ASSLVPLTPTGELF
NA | TRBJ1-5 | 15 | TRBV10-3 | AISESDRTYSNQPQH
NA | TRBJ1-6 | 12 | TRBV5-6 | ASSLGFRASPLH
NA | TRBJ1-1 | 11 | TRBV28 | ASRGQGVTEAF
NA | TRBJ1-3 | 15 | TRBV5-4 | ASSTGGQSQRVGTIY
NA | TRBJ1-4 | 12 | TRBV6-4 | ASRNEVQTEKLF
NA | TRBJ2-7 | 14 | TRBV28 | ASSLWAGQGSYEQY
NA | TRBJ1-1 | 11 | TRBV19 | ASSQQASTEAF
NA | TRBJ2-4 | 14 | TRBV19 | ASSLRTGLAKNIQY
NA | TRBJ2-2 | 14 | TRBV19 | ASSIPLGEVTGELF
NA | TRBJ2-1 | 15 | TRBV4-3 | ASSHLTSGSWYNEQF
few | TRBJ2-7 | 12 | TRBV14 | ASSPRTGSYEQY
once | TRBJ2-3 | 14 | TRBV13 | ASSLLAGGSTDTQY
NA | TRBJ2-1 | 14 | TRBV7-3 | ASSQNQPSAYNEQF
NA | TRBJ1-1 | 11 | TRBV9 | ASSVGRGTEAF
NA | TRBJ2-7 | 13 | TRBV28 | ASSLILAVSYEQY
few | TRBJ2-4 | 12 | TRBV6-1 | ASSVGTGRNIQY
NA | TRBJ2-5 | 14 | TRBV7-9 | ASSLPSGMGGRTQY
NA | TRBJ1-1 | 13 | TRBV9 | ASSVVLSVNTEAF
NA | TRBJ1-1 | 13 | TRBV9 | ASSVLGTENTEAF
NA | TRBJ2-7 | 10 | TRBV7-2 | ASSLIAYEQY
NA | TRBJ2-2 | 13 | TRBV27 | ASSLSSPGTGELF
NA | TRBJ1-1 | 11 | TRBV28 | AEGPGQGTEAF
NA | TRBJ1-3 | 12 | TRBV6-5 | ASSYEGSGNTIY
NA | TRBJ2-7 | 10 | TRBV7-6 | ASSPGGYEQY
NA | TRBJ2-6 | 15 | TRBV7-9 | ASSSPTTESGANVLT
NA | TRBJ1-6 | 13 | TRBV5-4 | ASSSWTGYNSPLH